Listed here is a single T cell receptor beta chain. Its antigen target is currently unknown. The input lacks base qualities; no much larger clone sits a single base away. The data stem from a study of regulatory T cells in long-lasting Graves disease (dated by TCRdb to 2020 to 2023). About the study as a whole: Persistent Graves' disease was defined as antithyroid drug treatment for over 5 years with persistently positive TSH receptor autoantibodies. Persistent Graves' disease patients were compared with newly diagnosed Graves' disease patients by peripheral blood TCR sequencing and RNA sequencing. The study took place in China and was registered as a clinical trial. A total of some 35 samples underwent TCR sequencing: about 13 from persistent and approximately 20 from newly diagnosed Graves' disease patients. Persistent Graves' disease patients in the clinical cohort had taken antithyroid drugs for about 9.7 years on average.

Relative to germline, V is missing 3 bases and J is missing 5 bases, with 8 bases of the junction outside any gene match. The germline V gene sets CDR1 to KGHDR and CDR2 to SFDVKD. The CDR3 sequence holds 15 residues, the cysteine and phenylalanine included. The read is trimmed to its CDR3 DNA, 45 bases read in frame from base 1. What the work shows at the level of the full study, not this receptor alone: Sequencing and analysis were restricted to the TCR beta chain. The study examined only peripheral blood because the primary lesion, thyroid tissue, could not be accessed. Compared with newly diagnosed patients, persistent Graves' disease patients had lower TCR Shannon entropy and fewer highly expanded clones, which suggests clonal expansion. Patients with persistent disease shared more public clonotypes (about 2,700) than newly diagnosed patients did (around 980). The authors noted that the small sample size was a limitation that may lower accuracy. TRBV28, TRBJ1-2 and TRBJ2-5 were preferentially used in persistent disease, while TRBV20-1 and TRBJ2-1 were favored in newly diagnosed disease.

Libraries were made using multiplex PCR. Sequencing instrument: Illumina HiSeq 4000. To build TCR beta libraries, CDR3 regions were amplified by Arm-PCR using iRepertoire HTBI primers. Before sequencing, the PCR products underwent gel purification. Processing in the source paper ran as follows. A total of 62 TRBV and under 15 TRBJ segments were identified across samples and were used for gene usage analysis of CDR3 amino acid clonotypes. Filtered high-quality paired reads were merged into contigs using COPE and FqMerger. BLAST was used to align contigs to the IMGT TRBV, TRBD and TRBJ reference genes, and CDR3 was defined following IMGT. Any clonotype with a frequency above 0.1% was classified as a highly expanded clone. Shannon entropy was used to measure repertoire diversity, and the Gini coefficient was used to measure V-J evenness. A clonotype was considered public if more than one individual shared it. In TCRdb, the public reads were trimmed at Q25 with fastp and aligned with MiXCR, with productive beta chains retained. Rows merge per CDR3 protein into single entries with the most common DNA and genes. V and J calls and clone size were set by TCRdb, not the authors. This sample holds about 340,000 distinct CDR3 sequences; around a fifth were observed only once. The ten largest clonotypes hold 25% to 35% of the sample.

Per the publication, the time point label means: persistent/refractory GD, antithyroid drugs over 5 years with positive TRAb. For both TCR sequencing and RNA sequencing, RNA was extracted from PBMCs in TRIzol. The diagnosis of Graves' disease was made according to American Thyroid Association guidelines. Recruitment of patients was carried out at an endocrinology department in Xi'an, China. Each patient gave roughly 10 milliliters of peripheral blood, collected in an EDTA anticoagulant tube. Ficoll Paque Plus density gradient separation was used to isolate PBMCs, and no further T cell sorting was performed. RNA quality was checked with an Agilent 2100 Bioanalyzer and agarose gel, and concentration with a NanoDrop 2000.

The specimen comprised peripheral blood mononuclear cells (PBMCs), sampled when the disease was refractory, from a patient treated with antithyroid drugs. This TCR came from a female donor with Graves disease. The rearrangement joined TRBV24-1 to TRBJ2-5; 7 middle bases align to TRBD1. The CDR3 region reads CATSDPKTGMETQYF. Read as DNA, the sequence is TGTGCCACCAGTGATCCCAAGACAGGGATGGAGACCCAGTACTTC.